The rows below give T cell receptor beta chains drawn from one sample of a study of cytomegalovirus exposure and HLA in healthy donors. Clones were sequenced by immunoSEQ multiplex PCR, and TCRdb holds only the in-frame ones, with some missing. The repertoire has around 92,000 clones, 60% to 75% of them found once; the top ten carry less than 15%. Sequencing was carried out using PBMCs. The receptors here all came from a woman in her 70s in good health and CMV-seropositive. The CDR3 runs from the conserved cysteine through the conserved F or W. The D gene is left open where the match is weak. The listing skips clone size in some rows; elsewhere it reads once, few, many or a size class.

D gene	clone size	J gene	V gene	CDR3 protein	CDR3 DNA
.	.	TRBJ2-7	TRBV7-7	CASSPRADSGVYEQYF	TGTGCTAGCAGCCCCCGCGCGGACAGCGGGGTCTACGAGCAGTACTTC
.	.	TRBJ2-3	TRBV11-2	CASRREADTQYF	TGTGCCAGTCGCAGGGAGGCAGATACGCAGTATTTT
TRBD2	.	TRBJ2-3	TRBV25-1	CATQGLAATDTQYF	TGTGCCACCCAGGGACTAGCGGCAACAGATACGCAGTATTTT
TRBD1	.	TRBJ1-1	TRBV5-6	CASSRLAGTGSSGTEAFF	TGTGCCAGCAGCCGTCTGGCCGGGACAGGCTCCTCAGGGACTGAAGCTTTCTTT
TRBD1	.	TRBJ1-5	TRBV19	CASRTGGQGGARVLGQPQHF	TGTGCCAGCCGCACCGGAGGACAGGGAGGGGCGAGAGTGCTAGGTCAGCCCCAGCATTTT
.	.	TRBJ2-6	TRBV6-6	CASAQGSGANVLTF	TGTGCCAGCGCACAGGGCTCTGGGGCCAACGTCCTGACTTTC
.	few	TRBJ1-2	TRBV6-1	CAIFHQRTYGGGYTF	TGTGCCATCTTTCATCAAAGGACCTACGGAGGGGGCTACACCTTC
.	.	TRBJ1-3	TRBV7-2	CASSFRRGNSGNTIYF	TGTGCCAGCAGCTTCCGCAGGGGAAACTCTGGAAACACCATATATTTT
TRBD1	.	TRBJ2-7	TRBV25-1	CASTPSEGQGPYEQYF	TGTGCCAGCACCCCCTCCGAGGGACAGGGTCCTTACGAGCAGTACTTC
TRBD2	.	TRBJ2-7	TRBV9	CASSASGAYSYEQYF	TGTGCCAGCAGCGCAAGCGGGGCCTACTCCTACGAGCAGTACTTC
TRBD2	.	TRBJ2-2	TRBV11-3	CASSPRTSGELFF	TGTGCCAGCAGCCCTCGGACTAGCGGCGAGCTGTTTTTT
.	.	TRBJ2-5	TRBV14	CASSPRLQETQYF	TGTGCCAGCAGCCCGAGGCTTCAAGAGACCCAGTACTTC
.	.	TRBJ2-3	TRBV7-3	CASQRSADTQYF	TGTGCCAGCCAGAGGTCTGCAGATACGCAGTATTTT
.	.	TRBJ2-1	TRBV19	CASSIGVGATYNEQFF	TGTGCCAGTAGTATAGGGGTGGGGGCAACCTACAATGAGCAGTTCTTC
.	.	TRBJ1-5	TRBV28	CASSPGGGNQPQHF	TGTGCCAGCAGCCCCGGGGGGGGCAATCAGCCCCAGCATTTT
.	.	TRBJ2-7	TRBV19	CASSIGGVGRTEQYF	TGTGCCAGTAGTATAGGCGGGGTTGGCCGTACGGAGCAGTACTTC
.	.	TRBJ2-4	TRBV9	CASSVATGRGIQYF	TGTGCCAGCAGCGTAGCTACGGGGCGGGGCATTCAGTACTTC
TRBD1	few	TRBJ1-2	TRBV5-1	CASSQDQTGNGYTF	TGCGCCAGCAGCCAGGACCAGACAGGGAATGGCTACACCTTC
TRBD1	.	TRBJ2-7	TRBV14	CASRRGTDSYEQYF	TGTGCCAGCAGACGTGGGACAGACAGCTACGAGCAGTACTTC
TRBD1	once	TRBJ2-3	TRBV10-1	CASTAPLGTGVGTDTQYF	TGCGCCAGCACCGCCCCCTTGGGTACAGGGGTCGGCACAGATACGCAGTATTTT
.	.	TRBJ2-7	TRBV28	CASSLVGGIPSLPSYEQYF	TGTGCCAGCAGTTTAGTCGGGGGAATACCTTCCTTACCCTCCTACGAGCAGTACTTC
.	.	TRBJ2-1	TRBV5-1	CASSLDNSYNEQFF	TGCGCCAGCAGCTTGGATAACTCCTACAATGAGCAGTTCTTC
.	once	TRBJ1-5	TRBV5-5	CASSNRPYSNQPQHF	TGTGCCAGCAGCAACAGGCCTTATAGCAATCAGCCCCAGCATTTT